The 23 T cell receptor beta chains listed next were all sequenced from one sample in a study of beta chain features in type 1 diabetes. Isolated RNA was reverse transcribed in full, so expressed TCRB transcripts were sequenced. Using immunoSEQ multiplex PCR, the repertoire was profiled, and TCRdb retains in-frame clones only, with some absent. The sample lists some 250,000 clones, 25% to 30% occurring once. Sequencing used central memory CD4+ T cells from blood. Receptor source: a man aged 25 to 40 in good health.

This clone was seen only a few times. CDR3 sequence (DNA): TGTGCCAGCAGCTTAGAACAGGGGTTCACCCTCGAGCAGTACTTC. As protein: CASSLEQGFTLEQYF. V is TRBV7-6 and J is TRBJ2-7; 7 nucleotides line up with TRBD1. This CDR3 is built from 15 residues. V dropped 1 base and J dropped 6; count of bases not matched to a gene: 9. Germline V gene lookup returns CDR1 SGHVS and CDR2 FNYEAQ.

This clone was detected once. The chain recombines TRBV7-6 with TRBJ1-5; D remains ambiguous. This CDR3 contains 14 residues. CDR1 is SGHVS, CDR2 FNYEAQ, per germline. V was pared by 5 bases and J by 0 bases, with 8 bases between. CDR3 loop: CASSPLHSNQPQHF. DNA of the CDR3: TGTGCCAGCAGCCCACTACATAGCAATCAGCCCCAGCATTTT.

There are many counts of this clone. V usage is TRBV29-1 and J usage is TRBJ2-7; D might be TRBD2 (7 bases). CDR1 is SQVTM, CDR2 ANQGSEA, per germline. There are 14 residues in the CDR3. V was pared by 6 bases and J by 6 bases, with 21 bases between. CDR3 coding DNA: TGCAGCGTCCCACCTCGGGGGGCGCCTGGCGAGCAGTACTTC. Translation gives CSVPPRGAPGEQYF.

This clone was detected a few times. V and J are TRBV5-1 and TRBJ1-2, with D perhaps TRBD1 (5 bases). CDR1 is SGHRS, CDR2 YFSETQ, per germline. The CDR3 spans 14 residues. With 5 bases removed from V and 6 bases from J, the gap between germline ends came to 17 bases. In DNA form, the CDR3 reads TGCGCCAGCAGACAGGTCGGGGTTAAAAATGGCTACACCTTC. This translates into CASRQVGVKNGYTF.

V usage is TRBV6-6 and J usage is TRBJ1-5; 7 nucleotides align to TRBD1. The germline gives CDR1 MNHNY, CDR2 SVGAGI (reference sequence). With V trimmed by 7 bases and J by 5 bases, 5 bases remained unmatched. The length of the CDR3 is 13 residues. CDR3 sequence: CASKQGFDQPQHF. The CDR3, as DNA: TGTGCCAGCAAACAGGGGTTCGATCAGCCCCAGCATTTT.

This chain joins TRBV5-1 and TRBJ1-1; a weak D match, TRBD1 (6 bases). Germline V lookup: CDR1 SGHRS, CDR2 YFSETQ. The CDR3 loop spans 14 amino acids. The germline V and J ends were trimmed by 4 bases and 1 base, with 11 bases remaining between them. This CDR3 is CASSAGQTNTEAFF. In DNA form, the CDR3 reads TGCGCCAGCAGCGCCGGACAGACGAACACTGAAGCTTTCTTT.

The chain uses TRBV7-2 and TRBJ2-3; 8 bases match TRBD2. CDR3 length: 14 residues. Trimming at V came to 3 bases and at J to 5 bases, leaving 4 bases not matched to a gene. Looked up from germline, CDR1 is SGHTA and CDR2 is FQGNSA. CDR3 sequence: CASSFAGGRDTQYF. The CDR3 DNA reads TGTGCCAGCAGCTTTGCGGGGGGCCGAGATACGCAGTATTTT.

The V gene is TRBV5-6, the J gene TRBJ2-1; TRBD2 agrees at 10 bases. This CDR3 contains 15 residues. The V gene's germline CDR1 is SGHDT and CDR2 YYEEEE. J lost 3 bases, V lost 4 bases, and 4 bases had no gene match. The DNA of the CDR3 is TGTGCCAGCAGCCCTGGGACTAGCGTCTACAATGAGCAGTTCTTC. Its protein product is CASSPGTSVYNEQFF.

This clone was picked up a small number of times. The rearrangement uses TRBV6-5 and TRBJ1-1; 8 positions agree with TRBD1. The CDR3 extends over 13 amino acids. The V gene end was trimmed by 7 bases and the J gene end by 3 bases; junction bases not matched to a gene: 4. Germline CDR1 is MNHEY and CDR2 is SVGAGI. In DNA, the CDR3 is TGTGCCAGCACCTGGGACAGGTACACTGAAGCTTTCTTT. It codes for CASTWDRYTEAFF.

In its sample, this clone was seen a few times. This sequence joins TRBV5-4 and TRBJ1-6, with TRBD1 as a possible D gene (6 bases). The CDR3 consists of 14 residues. The V end was cut by 4 bases, the J end by 11 bases, with 16 bases between. Germline V gives CDR1 SGHNT, CDR2 YYREEE (reference sequence). The CDR3 protein is CASSTDRSVAPLHF. In DNA form, the CDR3 reads TGTGCCAGCAGCACTGACAGGTCCGTTGCACCCCTCCACTTT. Complete variable domain (other parts from reference TRBV5-4 and TRBJ1-6): ETGVTQSPTHLIKTRGQQVTLRCSSQSGHNTVSWYQQALGQGPQFIFQYYREEENGRGNFPPRFSGLQFPNYSSELNVNALELDDSALYLCASSTDRSVAPLHFGNGTRLTVT.

This clone has just a few counts. The chain links TRBV29-1 to TRBJ2-1; 12 nucleotides align to TRBD2. Germline loops: CDR1 SQVTM, CDR2 ANQGSEA. CDR3 length: 13 amino acids. V trimming: 7 bases; J trimming: 7 bases; junction bases outside the gene matches: 5. CDR3 sequence (DNA): TGCAGCGCCACAACTAGCGGGAGGAATGAGCAGTTCTTC. Encoded protein: CSATTSGRNEQFF.

This chain uses TRBV7-9 with TRBJ2-7; TRBD1 might be the D (5 bases). The CDR3 length is 15 residues. Germline V gene lookup returns CDR1 SEHNR and CDR2 FQNEAQ (reference sequence). V was pared by 5 bases and J by 7 bases, with 21 bases between. The CDR3 DNA sequence: TGTGCCAGCAGCCCCCGGACATCTCTTTTCGGGGAGCAGTACTTC. This encodes CASSPRTSLFGEQYF.

In this sample, this clone turned up many times. This chain joins TRBV6-4 and TRBJ2-3, with TRBD1 as a possible D gene (6 bases). Germline values: CDR1 MRHNA, CDR2 SNTAGT. This CDR3 has 13 amino acids. Trimming took 10 bases from V and 2 from J, leaving 13 bases between them. CDR3 in DNA: TGTGCCACCTCGCAGGGACACACAGATACGCAGTATTTT. This translates into CATSQGHTDTQYF.

This clone was picked up a small number of times. The gene calls are TRBV30 and TRBJ2-3; 8 bases fit TRBD2. V gave up 2 bases and J gave up 3 bases; unmatched junction bases: 7. Per the germline V gene, CDR1 is GTSNPN and CDR2 is SVGIG (reference sequence). This CDR3 is 15 amino acids long. CDR3 in amino acids: CAWSRLAGGTDTQYF. The CDR3 coding sequence is TGTGCCTGGAGTCGACTGGCGGGAGGAACAGATACGCAGTATTTT.

This chain links TRBV7-8 with TRBJ2-3, with D possibly TRBD1 on 5 matching bases. V was shortened by 2 bases and J by 4 bases, with 16 bases between the two germline ends. The CDR3 sequence is 16 residues long. Germline assignment: CDR1 SGHVS and CDR2 FQNEAQ. As DNA, the CDR3 is TGTGCCAGCAGCTTATCTCTGGACATAGTTTCAGATACGCAGTATTTT. It yields the protein CASSLSLDIVSDTQYF.

The chain links TRBV19 to TRBJ2-2, with D perhaps being TRBD1 or TRBD2 (5 bases each). V was cut by 8 bases and J by 5 bases, with 15 bases left in between. There are 14 residues in the CDR3. Germline V gives CDR1 LNHDA, CDR2 SQIVND (reference sequence). The CDR3 bases are TGTGCCAGTTTCTCCGGGGCACTAACCGGGGAGCTGTTTTTT. Translating it yields CASFSGALTGELFF.

This clone showed up just a few times. The genes are TRBV30 and TRBJ1-1; 8 nucleotides align to TRBD1. Trimming took 7 bases from V and 10 from J; bases not matched to a gene: 17. The CDR3 consists of 14 residues. Germline CDR1 is GTSNPN and CDR2 is SVGIG (reference sequence). In nucleotides, the CDR3 is TGTGCCTCAAGGACAGGGACAGGCACGTTAGGAGCTTTCTTT. Its translation is CASRTGTGTLGAFF.

This chain joins TRBV6-1 and TRBJ1-1; D perhaps matches TRBD1 (5 bases). Trimming stripped 6 bases from V and 5 bases from J, with 19 bases between. Per the germline V gene, CDR1 is MNHNS and CDR2 is SASEGT. The CDR3 extends over 15 amino acids. CDR3 in DNA: TGTGCCAGCAGGAAAGAGGAGGGGTTTGTAACTGAAGCTTTCTTT. Translated, it gives CASRKEEGFVTEAFF.

The chain couples TRBV7-9 to TRBJ2-5; D is possibly TRBD2 (5 bases). V lost 5 bases and J lost 5, with 12 bases in between. Germline CDR1 is SEHNR and CDR2 is FQNEAQ (reference sequence). The CDR3 sequence is 13 residues long. The CDR3, as DNA: TGTGCCAGCAGCGCCCCGGGGATTGAGACCCAGTACTTC. Translation: CASSAPGIETQYF.

The genes are TRBV30 and TRBJ1-4; 9 bases fit TRBD1. This CDR3 comprises 14 residues. Trimming took 6 bases from V and 7 from J; bases not matched to a gene: 9. Germline loops: CDR1 GTSNPN, CDR2 SVGIG (reference sequence). In DNA, the CDR3 is TGTGCCTGCCAAAACAGGGGGCAAACTGAAAAACTGTTTTTT. This translates into CACQNRGQTEKLFF.

The chain couples TRBV7-2 to TRBJ1-1; D is possibly TRBD1 (5 bases). The V gene's germline CDR1 is SGHTA and CDR2 FQGNSA. Trimming took off 5 bases at V and 1 base at J, with 14 bases between the two ends. There are 15 residues in the CDR3. CDR3 bases: TGTGCCAGCAGCCTCGGGAGGGGAACGAACACTGAAGCTTTCTTT. It is translated as CASSLGRGTNTEAFF.

The J gene is TRBJ2-5, the V gene TRBV7-2; D might be TRBD2 (6 bases). Germline lookup yields CDR1 SGHTA and CDR2 FQGNSA. V shed 7 bases and J shed 5 bases, with 8 bases lying between them. This CDR3 has 11 amino acids. The CDR3 protein is CASTGRETQYF. For the CDR3, the DNA is TGTGCCAGCACGGGGAGGGAGACCCAGTACTTC.

There are a few counts of this clone. The genes are TRBV29-1 and TRBJ2-7, with TRBD2 matching 10 bases. V lost 7 bases and J lost 0; bases outside the gene matches: 3. Per the germline V gene, CDR1 is SQVTM and CDR2 is ANQGSEA. This CDR3 is built from 13 residues. The CDR3 DNA reads TGCAGCGCCGGGACTAGCGCCTCCTACGAGCAGTACTTC. It is translated as CSAGTSASYEQYF.